The rows below give T cell receptor beta chains drawn from one sample of a study of T cells in localized non-small cell lung cancer. Measured with immunoSEQ multiplex PCR; TCRdb has only the in-frame clones, and not every one. The table lists about 470 clones, 15% to 20% of them singletons, with about 15% in the top ten. The source material was normal lung tissue next to the tumor, sampled before any cancer treatment. These receptors came from a male donor older than 55 with stage I lung adenocarcinoma. Both conserved end residues are part of each CDR3. A D gene is named only where the DNA matches it firmly. Part of the rows lack a size; the others show once, few, many or a class for expanded clones.

j_call | clone_size | v_call | d_call | cdr3_length | cdr3_aa | cdr3_nt
TRBJ1-3 | - | TRBV6-1 | - | 13 | CASSEGPGNTIYF | TGTGCCAGCAGTGAAGGACCTGGAAACACCATATATTTT
TRBJ2-1 | large | TRBV19 | - | 12 | CASSSHYNEQFF | TGTGCCAGTAGTAGCCACTACAATGAGCAGTTCTTC
TRBJ2-1 | - | TRBV28 | - | 15 | CASIMGGVRTDEQFF | TGTGCCAGCATAATGGGGGGCGTGAGGACGGATGAGCAGTTCTTC
TRBJ1-2 | - | TRBV28 | - | 12 | CASSSTPGGYTF | TGTGCCAGCAGCTCAACCCCGGGTGGCTACACCTTC
TRBJ1-2 | few | TRBV28 | - | 13 | CASAEQGFYGYTF | TGTGCCAGCGCTGAACAGGGATTCTATGGCTACACCTTC
TRBJ2-7 | few | TRBV2 | TRBD2 | 13 | CASRGTSGYEQYF | TGTGCCAGCAGGGGGACTAGCGGCTACGAGCAGTACTTC
TRBJ2-1 | - | TRBV11-3 | TRBD2 | 15 | CASSPGLASNNEQFF | TGTGCCAGCAGCCCCGGACTAGCATCGAACAATGAGCAGTTCTTC
TRBJ2-5 | - | TRBV19 | - | 13 | CASSAIHQETQYF | TGTGCCAGTAGTGCTATACACCAAGAGACCCAGTACTTC
TRBJ2-1 | - | TRBV27 | TRBD2 | 15 | CASSGGSGVYNEQFF | TGTGCCAGCAGTGGGGGTAGCGGGGTCTACAATGAGCAGTTCTTC
TRBJ1-4 | - | TRBV6-1 | TRBD1 | 15 | CASSEAARGLEKLFF | TGTGCCAGCAGTGAAGCAGCCAGGGGGCTTGAAAAACTGTTTTTT
TRBJ2-3 | - | TRBV11-3 | TRBD2 | 14 | CASSSGLAEDTQYF | TGTGCCAGCAGCTCCGGACTAGCGGAAGATACGCAGTATTTT
TRBJ2-5 | few | TRBV9 | - | 13 | CASTPVWGETQYF | TGTGCCAGCACCCCTGTTTGGGGTGAGACCCAGTACTTC
TRBJ2-2 | few | TRBV6-8 | - | 15 | CASSYSTSLTGELFF | TGTGCCAGCAGTTATTCGACTAGTCTCACCGGGGAGCTGTTTTTT
TRBJ2-3 | few | TRBV2 | - | 13 | CASTQGSGDTQYF | TGTGCCAGCACACAGGGTTCGGGAGATACGCAGTATTTT
TRBJ1-3 | - | TRBV6-8 | - | 14 | CAISGEGSGNTIYF | TGTGCCATCAGTGGTGAAGGCTCTGGAAACACCATATATTTT